Sequencing of this TCR beta chain was carried out in a study of blood T cells in healthy people across ages. PCR was performed a second time for about 6 to 12 cycles using a sample-barcoded 5' primer and a J-beta primer mix. TCRdb redid the calling of the 5' RACE reads with MiXCR, one entry per CDR3 protein. The table shows some 700,000 distinct CDR3 sequences, with roughly two fifths occurring only once. The germline CDR1 and CDR2 sequences are SGHRS and YFSETQ. The CDR3 loop spans 18 amino acids. Caucasian individuals from Russia who were healthy and aged about 6 to 95 acted as donors. J is TRBJ2-5 and V is TRBV5-1; D is possibly TRBD1 (6 bases). The J call is in doubt because the DNA end fits TRBJ2-7 better. Sequencing input: blood. The sequence came from a woman aged 55-69 years in good health. In DNA, the CDR3 is TGCGCCAGTTTCCCGTTTCCCCGGGACACAAAGGCGGGTTACGAGCAGTACTTC. It specifies CASFPFPRDTKAGYEQYF.